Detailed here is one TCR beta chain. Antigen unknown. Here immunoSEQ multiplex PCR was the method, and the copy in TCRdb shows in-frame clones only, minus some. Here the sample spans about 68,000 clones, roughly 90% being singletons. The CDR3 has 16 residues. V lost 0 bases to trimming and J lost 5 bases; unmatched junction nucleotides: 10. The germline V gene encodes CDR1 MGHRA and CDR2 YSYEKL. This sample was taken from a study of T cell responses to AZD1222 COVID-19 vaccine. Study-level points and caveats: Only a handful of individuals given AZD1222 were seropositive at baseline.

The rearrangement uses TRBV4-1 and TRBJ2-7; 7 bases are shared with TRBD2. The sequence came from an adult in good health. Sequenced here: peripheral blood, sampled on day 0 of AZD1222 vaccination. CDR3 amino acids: CASSQEGGNYPHEQYF. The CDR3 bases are TGCGCCAGCAGCCAAGAGGGGGGGAACTACCCCCACGAGCAGTACTTC.